This TCR beta chain derives from a study of coeliac disease (dated by TCRdb to between 2021 and 2023). For the study in its entirety: Coeliac patients were classed as newly diagnosed active disease, refractory coeliac disease type I, or disease controlled by a gluten-free diet. Samples from roughly 27 subjects were successfully TRB sequenced, and these included 20 to 25 paired samples of bulk unsorted intraepithelial and lamina propria cells. The study applied next-generation sequencing of rearranged TRB and TRG CDR3 regions to small intestinal lymphocyte fractions from coeliac and non-coeliac patients. The study was aimed at characterising TR repertoires of small intestinal T cells in active, refractory type I and gluten-free-diet-treated coeliac disease. Of the approximately 30 patients in the full study, approximately 22 had coeliac disease confirmed by serology and 8 were controls with non-small intestinal disorders.

Cells were frozen in aliquots of a few hundred thousand in DMSO/FBS in liquid nitrogen, and a single aliquot from each fraction was used for sequencing. Every one of the 30 study patients had an endoscopy and a small intestinal biopsy. Once intraepithelial cells had been isolated, the leftover biopsy tissue was digested with collagenase to release lamina propria cells. Genomic DNA was extracted from frozen unsorted cell fractions using the Qiagen DNeasy blood extraction kit. Libraries were constructed by the immunoSEQ multiplex PCR assay. The TR loci were subjected to amplification by multiplexed PCR, for which V gene segments served as targets of the forward primers and J gene segments as targets of the reverse primers. The amplified CDR3 regions were sequenced using the Illumina HiSeq System. Under the source paper's analysis protocol: Closely related reads were merged with a nearest-neighbour algorithm so that PCR and sequencing errors were removed and data were collapsed into unique sequences. Repertoires were summarised in terms of clonality and T cell density, with T cell density defined as TR molecules per amount of genomic DNA input. CDR3 amino acid sequences present in at least 80% of unsorted samples were defined as public TRs and were then tested for differential abundance between coeliac and control samples. Each lamina propria sample was queried against a list of fewer than 250 published gliadin-specific TRB sequences. Differences in clonality and density between disease groups were tested by Kruskal-Wallis tests, followed by Dunn post-tests. The table was pulled from immuneACCESS by TCRdb, which kept in-frame rearrangements only. Such tables lose some clones; where checked, under half of the loss comes from unresolved V genes, and the rest has no known cause. V and J calls and clone size come straight from that table; D and trimming were deduced from the DNA. In all, the sample holds about 4,900 clones, and 69% of those were seen once. The ten largest account for around 13% of the sample.

This clone has a handful of counts. The antigen it binds to is not known. Base qualities are not provided; no much larger clone lies one nucleotide away. Broad study findings and their caveats: Compared with controls, active coeliac intraepithelial and lamina propria samples had TRB and TRG repertoires of lower clonality, which suggests that diverse T cells were recruited. The authors judged the approach to be unsuitable for unbiased detection of gliadin-specific T cells, because gliadin-specific T cells are scarce and rarely shared between patients. Published gliadin-specific TRB sequences were detected in about 50% of the 18 coeliac lamina propria samples but in only 1 of 6 controls. TRB repertoires were mostly private, with most amino acid sequences found in only one sample, and V-gene usage showed no significant difference between disease groups. The separation of intraepithelial from lamina propria cells did not yield high-purity fractions, so cross-contamination between compartments was possible.

The sequenced material came from lymphocytes from the gut lamina propria. The sample's cell subset or site label, in plain terms: lamina propria cell (LPC) fraction of small intestinal biopsy. The TCR originated in a woman aged 40 to 55.

The DNA sequence reads TGTGCCTGGGACAGGGCGAACTATGGCTACACCTTC. It codes for CAWDRANYGYTF. The chain is assembled from TRBV30 and TRBJ1-2; 7 bases in between match TRBD1. V is trimmed back by 5 bases and J by 2 bases, and the junction contains 2 bases that no gene match accounts for. CDR1 and CDR2 (GTSNPN, SVGIG) derive from the germline V gene (reference sequence). The CDR3 starts with the cysteine, ends with the phenylalanine, and has 12 residues. The only DNA kept is the CDR3, 36 bases in frame from the first base.